The 28 T cell receptor beta chains below come from one sample, sequenced in a study of beta chain features in type 1 diabetes. Expressed TCRB transcripts were sequenced after all isolated RNA was converted to cDNA. Measured with immunoSEQ multiplex PCR; TCRdb has only the in-frame clones, and not every one. The data show 500,000 to 700,000 clones, 15% to 18% seen once. What was sequenced was naive CD4+ T cells from blood. The receptors stem from a man younger than 35 in good health.

This clone was recorded only once. The V call is TRBV9, the J call TRBJ2-5; perhaps TRBD2 as D (6 bases). The end of the DNA is better explained by TRBJ2-7, so the J call may be wrong. CDR1 is SGDLS, CDR2 YYNGEE, per germline. This CDR3 contains 15 residues. CDR3 protein: CASSVAGTSLYEQYF. The CDR3 DNA sequence: TGTGCCAGCAGCGTAGCCGGGACTTCACTATACGAGCAGTACTTC.

This chain uses TRBV29-1 with TRBJ1-4; TRBD1 might be the D (6 bases). CDR1 and CDR2 from the germline V gene are SQVTM and ANQGSEA. V dropped 4 bases and J dropped 8 bases, with 11 bases sitting between them. The CDR3 totals 12 residues. In DNA, the CDR3 is TGCAGCGTTGGGAGGGACATCGAAAAACTGTTTTTT. This codes for CSVGRDIEKLFF.

The J gene is TRBJ1-4, the V gene TRBV18; D uncertain. The CDR3 loop spans 14 amino acids. Germline loops: CDR1 KGHSH, CDR2 LQKENI. V dropped 3 bases and J dropped 4 bases, with 9 bases sitting between them. CDR3 DNA sequence: TGTGCCAGCTCACCTCCGGGCCTTAATGAAAAACTGTTTTTT. It codes for CASSPPGLNEKLFF.

The rearrangement joins TRBV2 to TRBJ1-2; perhaps TRBD1 as D (6 bases). This CDR3 comprises 11 residues. Trimming stripped 11 bases from V and 4 bases from J, with 11 bases between. Per germline, CDR1 SNHLY and CDR2 FYNNEI. CDR3 region: CAYGGGYGYTF. The CDR3 coding sequence is TGTGCCTACGGGGGCGGCTATGGCTACACCTTC.

This clone occurred a few times. This sample includes further DNA sequences coding for the same CDR3. V usage is TRBV6-5 and J usage is TRBJ2-7, with D perhaps TRBD2 (6 bases). The V and J ends lost 3 bases and 1 base respectively, with 7 bases between them. The CDR3 consists of 13 residues. Germline V gene data show CDR1 as MNHEY and CDR2 as SVGAGI. CDR3 sequence: CASSYSGSYEQYF. CDR3 nucleotide sequence: TGTGCCAGCAGTTATAGCGGATCCTACGAGCAGTACTTC.

This clone was picked up a small number of times. This chain connects TRBV4-2 to TRBJ1-5; D not certain. The CDR3 is 17 residues long. Trimming cost V 5 bases and J 0 bases, with 17 bases left between them. Germline V gives CDR1 LGHNA, CDR2 YNFKEQ. As DNA, the CDR3 is TGTGCCAGCAGCTCAAATACGGGGTTGGGTAGCAATCAGCCCCAGCATTTT. Translated: CASSSNTGLGSNQPQHF.

This clone has just a few counts. The chain employs TRBV19 and TRBJ2-3; D is undetermined. The CDR3 extends over 14 amino acids. In germline, CDR1 is LNHDA, CDR2 SQIVND (reference sequence). Trimming removed 6 bases from V and 3 bases from J, with 13 bases in between. DNA of the CDR3: TGTGCCAGTAGAGCGCAATCCCTTACAGATACGCAGTATTTT. Translation gives CASRAQSLTDTQYF.

The gene calls are TRBV5-4 and TRBJ2-3; D is perhaps TRBD1 or TRBD2 (5 bases each). This CDR3 has 15 residues. Trimming removed 4 bases at V and 1 base at J, with 13 bases between. CDR1 is SGHNT and CDR2 is YYREEE in the germline V gene (reference sequence). The CDR3 is CASSGQGVGTDTQYF. The CDR3 DNA is TGTGCCAGCAGCGGGCAGGGAGTGGGCACAGATACGCAGTATTTT.

This clone has just a few counts. The V call is TRBV27, the J call TRBJ1-2; unclear D gene. Trimming pared 5 bases from V and 8 bases from J, leaving 18 bases between. The CDR3 runs to 14 residues. CDR1 is MNHEY, CDR2 SMNVEV, per germline (reference sequence). CDR3 loop: CASSPGLADRGYTF. CDR3 coding DNA: TGTGCCAGCAGTCCAGGTTTAGCTGATCGGGGCTACACCTTC.

The chain joins TRBV19 to TRBJ2-7, with no clear D. V was clipped by 5 bases and J by 2 bases, with 10 bases between them. The V gene's germline CDR1 is LNHDA and CDR2 SQIVND (reference sequence). This CDR3 spans 13 amino acids. Here the CDR3 reads CASSVTGTYEQYF. The CDR3 DNA reads as TGTGCCAGTAGTGTGACGGGTACCTACGAGCAGTACTTC.

This clone was observed a handful of times. The rearrangement links TRBV7-9 to TRBJ1-4, with TRBD1 matching over 9 bases. Germline trimming cut 2 bases from V and 8 bases from J; bases unmatched to any gene: 6. In germline, CDR1 is SEHNR, CDR2 FQNEAQ (reference sequence). CDR3 length equals 15 residues. The CDR3 nucleotides read TGTGCCAGCAGCTTATGGGGGACAGGGCCAGAAAAACTGTTTTTT. This codes for CASSLWGTGPEKLFF.

The J gene is TRBJ1-1, the V gene TRBV29-1; no clear D. Trimming took 3 bases from V and 1 from J, leaving 9 bases between them. The germline CDR1 and CDR2 sequences are SQVTM and ANQGSEA. The CDR3 runs to 13 residues. The CDR3 region has the DNA TGCAGCGTTGACAAAGGATCGAACACTGAAGCTTTCTTT. Translating gives CSVDKGSNTEAFF.

The V and J genes are TRBV6-5 and TRBJ2-1, with TRBD2 matching 7 bases. In germline, CDR1 is MNHEY, CDR2 SVGAGI. The CDR3 contains 11 residues. V shed 3 bases and J 12 bases; nucleotides not matched to a gene: 2. The chain's CDR3 is CASSYTGGQFF. In nucleotides, the CDR3 is TGTGCCAGCAGTTATACGGGAGGGCAGTTCTTC.

The chain uses TRBV10-3 and TRBJ2-5; 7 nucleotides align to TRBD2. Germline loops: CDR1 ENHRY, CDR2 SYGVKD. The CDR3 runs 13 residues. The junction had 4 bases not matched to a gene; V was cut back by 4 bases and J by 5 bases. The DNA for the CDR3 is TGTGCCATCAGTGCGGGGGGAAGGGAGACCCAGTACTTC. Translating gives CAISAGGRETQYF.

The J gene is TRBJ2-7, the V gene TRBV7-2, with 10 bases aligning to TRBD2. Germline values: CDR1 SGHTA, CDR2 FQGNSA. V lost 5 bases, J lost 2 bases, and 9 bases stayed unmatched. There are 16 residues in the CDR3. The CDR3 DNA reads TGTGCCAGCAGCCCGTCGGGAAGCGGGAGGGCCTACGAGCAGTACTTC. This gives the protein CASSPSGSGRAYEQYF.

The chain recombines TRBV29-1 with TRBJ1-2; 7 bases align to TRBD1. J gave up 1 base and V 2 bases, and 7 bases lay outside the gene matches. The CDR3 consists of 15 residues. CDR1 and CDR2 (germline): SQVTM, ANQGSEA. CDR3 bases: TGCAGCGTTGAAAAGGGACAGAACCGTAACTATGGCTACACCTTC. It is translated as CSVEKGQNRNYGYTF.

V usage is TRBV7-2 and J usage is TRBJ2-7, with 11 bases that match TRBD1. Germline assignment: CDR1 SGHTA and CDR2 FQGNSA. V dropped 3 bases and J dropped 3; count of bases not matched to a gene: 7. The CDR3 is 16 residues long. The CDR3: CASSFSAGTGGYEQYF. DNA for the CDR3: TGTGCCAGCAGCTTCTCCGCAGGGACAGGGGGCTACGAGCAGTACTTC.

The sample holds a few counts of this clone. The V and J genes are TRBV7-3 and TRBJ2-1; 11 bases map to TRBD2. The CDR3 has 15 residues. V shed 5 bases, J shed 8 bases, and the junction held 8 bases outside the gene matches. The germline gives CDR1 SGHTA, CDR2 FQGTGA. In nucleotides, the CDR3 is TGTGCCAGCAGCCTATGGGGACTAGCGGCGGATGAGCAGTTCTTC. It specifies CASSLWGLAADEQFF.

This sequence joins TRBV18 and TRBJ2-1; 13 bases agree with TRBD2. The junction had 3 bases not matched to a gene; V was cut back by 5 bases and J by 5 bases. There are 15 residues in the CDR3. Germline loops: CDR1 KGHSH, CDR2 LQKENI. CDR3 bases: TGTGCCAGCTCATCGGGACTAGCGGGGAACAATGAGCAGTTCTTC. This codes for CASSSGLAGNNEQFF.

This clone was picked up one time. This sample includes further DNA sequences coding for the same CDR3. This sequence joins TRBV5-1 and TRBJ2-7; 7 positions agree with TRBD1. The CDR3 has 15 amino acids. Trimming took 2 bases from V and 0 from J; bases not matched to a gene: 5. Germline V gene sequence: CDR1 SGHRS, CDR2 YFSETQ. In nucleotides, the CDR3 is TGCGCCAGCAGCTTAACAGGGGTTAGCTCCTACGAGCAGTACTTC. Translating gives CASSLTGVSSYEQYF.

V and J are TRBV5-1 and TRBJ2-2, with D possibly TRBD2 on 6 matching bases. V lost 4 bases and J lost 9, with 19 bases in between. The CDR3 sequence is 15 residues long. Germline CDR1 and CDR2: SGHRS and YFSETQ. CDR3 residues: CASSRSALAIRELFF. In nucleotides, the CDR3 is TGCGCCAGCAGCCGGTCGGCACTAGCAATCCGGGAGCTGTTTTTT. Supplemented by reference TRBV5-1 and TRBJ2-2, the full variable domain reads KAGVTQTPRYLIKTRGQQVTLSCSPISGHRSVSWYQQTPGQGLQFLFEYFSETQRNKGNFPGRFSGRQFSNSRSEMNVSTLELGDSALYLCASSRSALAIRELFFGEGSRLTVL.

This chain uses TRBV7-2 with TRBJ2-5, with 7 bases fitting TRBD1. The length of the CDR3 is 17 residues. Trimming took 8 bases from V and 0 from J; bases not matched to a gene: 15. Germline assignment: CDR1 SGHTA and CDR2 FQGNSA. The CDR3 region is CASGIRQGRRYQETQYF. For the CDR3, the DNA is TGTGCCAGCGGAATAAGACAGGGAAGGAGATACCAAGAGACCCAGTACTTC.

The chain combines TRBV6-1 with TRBJ1-1, with 9 bases fitting TRBD1. V dropped 0 bases and J dropped 10; count of bases not matched to a gene: 9. CDR3 size: 15 residues. The germline CDR1 and CDR2 sequences are MNHNS and SASEGT. The CDR3 reads CASSEAQGTGRRAFF. DNA for the CDR3: TGTGCCAGCAGTGAAGCGCAAGGGACAGGGCGAAGAGCTTTCTTT.

This chain links TRBV18 with TRBJ2-7; no clear D gene. V lost 6 bases and J lost 3, with 6 bases in between. The CDR3 length is 11 residues. Germline V CDR1 and CDR2: KGHSH, LQKENI. The CDR3 region is CASSGLYEQYF. The DNA of the CDR3 is TGTGCCAGCTCCGGGCTCTACGAGCAGTACTTC.

V gene TRBV5-4 combines with J gene TRBJ1-1, with a possible D match to TRBD1 (6 bases). The CDR3 is 17 amino acids. Germline lookup yields CDR1 SGHNT and CDR2 YYREEE (reference sequence). Trimming pared 4 bases from V and 2 bases from J, leaving 21 bases between. The CDR3 DNA reads TGTGCCAGCAGCCCCCCCGGGGGGCGGGGAATTAACACTGAAGCTTTCTTT. This sequence encodes CASSPPGGRGINTEAFF.

The J gene is TRBJ2-1, the V gene TRBV11-3, with D hard to call. CDR3 length: 15 amino acids. Germline assignment: CDR1 SGHNT and CDR2 YENEEA. The V gene lost 5 bases and the J gene lost 1 base, with 12 bases spanning the gap. The CDR3 loop reads CASSPRLGSYNEQFF. The CDR3 coding sequence is TGTGCCAGCAGCCCCCGGTTGGGTTCCTACAATGAGCAGTTCTTC.

The rearrangement uses TRBV27 and TRBJ1-1; a possible D gene is TRBD1 (6 bases). The CDR3 extends over 15 amino acids. Trimming left V 1 base short and J 0 bases short, with 9 bases between. Germline-derived CDR1 and CDR2 are MNHEY and SMNVEV (reference sequence). The CDR3 reads CASSLYDRLNTEAFF. As DNA, the CDR3 is TGTGCCAGCAGTTTATATGACAGGTTGAACACTGAAGCTTTCTTT.

The chain recombines TRBV19 with TRBJ1-1; 7 bases agree with TRBD1. With 6 bases clipped from V and 6 bases from J, the junction kept 10 bases outside the gene matches. The CDR3 contains 14 residues. Germline V gene lookup returns CDR1 LNHDA and CDR2 SQIVND (reference sequence). DNA for the CDR3: TGTGCCAGTAGCCCGGGACAGCCGTTGCCTGAAGCTTTCTTT. Its translation is CASSPGQPLPEAFF.